This T cell receptor (beta chain) was obtained from a study of T cell changes during pregnancy in multiple sclerosis (dated by TCRdb to about 2019). Regarding the research as a whole: Changes in the T cell repertoire over the course of pregnancy were examined in this study in women with multiple sclerosis.

Comments on this clone: It lacks a known antigen. Qualities for individual bases were not recorded, and no much larger clone is one base off.

The library was made by the immunoSEQ multiplex PCR assay. The immuneACCESS repertoire file appears here via TCRdb, limited to in-frame rearrangements. These files lack a portion of the clones; in checked studies, under half of the deficit traces to unresolved V genes, and the cause of the others is not known. The sample table holds tens of thousands of clones, of which about 92% were seen once. 0.2% to 0.25% of the sample lies in the top ten. The germline V gene supplies CDR1 SNHLY and CDR2 FYNNEI. The CDR3 measures 13 amino acids from cysteine to phenylalanine. Solely the CDR3 DNA is kept, with 39 bases framed from the first base. V trim: 4 bases; J trim: 9 bases; unmatched bases: 6.

Specimen: CD4+ T cells from peripheral blood mononuclear cells, collected before pregnancy. The receptor chain draws on TRBV2 and TRBJ1-5, and TRBD1 aligns with 7 junction nucleotides. This clonotype originated in a female donor with multiple sclerosis, enrolled in a pregnancy study. The DNA is TGTGCCAGCAGTGTTGAGGGGGCACCGCCCCAGCATTTT. This encodes CASSVEGAPPQHF.